These 5 T cell receptor beta chains originate from one sample sequenced in a study of OX40 agonist ivuxolimab in advanced cancers. Sequenced by immunoSEQ multiplex PCR; TCRdb stores in-frame clones only, minus some. The sample carries 100,000 to 140,000 clones, approximately 90% recorded once. This material consisted of CD4+ or CD8+ T cells sorted from blood, taken in a trial of the OX40 agonist ivuxolimab. The receptors were sampled from an adult with an advanced solid tumor such as melanoma, head and neck, liver or kidney cancer.

In nucleotides, the CDR3 is TGTGCCAGTCAACAGAACTATGGCTACACCTTC. Its protein product is CASQQNYGYTF. The chain employs TRBV6-1 and TRBJ1-2, with unresolved D. Germline CDR1 and CDR2: MNHNS and SASEGT. Trimming left V 9 bases short and J 2 bases short, with 7 bases between. CDR3 length: 11 amino acids.

The genes are TRBV6-6 and TRBJ2-7; D may be TRBD1 or TRBD2 (5 bases each). V shed 7 bases and J shed 4 bases, with 17 bases lying between them. The germline gives CDR1 MNHNY, CDR2 SVGAGI (reference sequence). This CDR3 has 14 amino acids. The CDR3: CASMKGRVSYEQYF. The CDR3 DNA follows: TGTGCCAGCATGAAGGGGAGAGTGTCTTACGAGCAGTACTTC.

This rearrangement joins TRBV27 to TRBJ2-6; D is uncertain. This CDR3 has 17 amino acids. V lost 3 bases and J 0 bases, leaving 12 bases between the germline ends. CDR1 and CDR2 (germline): MNHEY, SMNVEV (reference sequence). CDR3 region: CASSFERKSSGANVLTF. CDR3 DNA sequence: TGTGCCAGCAGTTTTGAGAGGAAATCCTCTGGGGCCAACGTCCTGACTTTC.

V and J are TRBV7-3 and TRBJ1-1, with D hard to call. The germline gives CDR1 SGHTA, CDR2 FQGTGA. There are 14 residues in the CDR3. V lost 1 base and J 1 base, leaving 7 bases between the germline ends. CDR3 region: CASSLSAGNTEAFF. In DNA form, the CDR3 reads TGTGCCAGCAGCTTAAGTGCAGGGAACACTGAAGCTTTCTTT.

V is TRBV7-9 and J is TRBJ2-5, with D perhaps matching TRBD1 or TRBD2 (5 bases each). The better agreement between TRBJ2-7 and the DNA end casts doubt on the J call. This CDR3 spans 14 amino acids. Looked up from germline, CDR1 is SEHNR and CDR2 is FQNEAQ (reference sequence). CDR3 amino acids: CASSFGSGTYEQYF. The CDR3 coding sequence is TGTGCCAGCAGCTTTGGGTCGGGGACGTACGAGCAGTACTTC.